This T cell receptor beta chain was obtained from a study of chemoradiotherapy in HPV16-positive cancers. About the study: Candidate HPV-specific T-cell clones and common TCR motifs came from functional assays in a couple of HPV16-positive patients.

The CDR3 has 13 residues. With 3 bases removed from V and 4 bases from J, the gap between germline ends came to 10 bases. CDR1 and CDR2 (germline): SGHDT, YYEEEE. The protocol was immunoSEQ multiplex PCR, while the TCRdb copy is restricted to in-frame clones and leaves out a portion. Of just over 25,000 clones listed, around 94% are singletons. This clonotype originated in a human donor with HPV-associated anogenital cancer. The sample in question was blood, obtained from a patient who underwent chemoradiotherapy. The chain carries TRBV5-6 and TRBJ1-2; tentative D call: TRBD1 (5 bases). CDR3 bases: TGTGCCAGCAGCTCTCGGGGGTCCTATGGCTACACCTTC. It is translated as CASSSRGSYGYTF.